This T cell receptor (beta chain) derives from a study of blood T cell repertoires in COVID-19. The CDR3 length is 11 residues. V lost 0 bases, J lost 10 bases, and 7 bases lay in between. Germline CDR1 reads LGHDT; CDR2 reads YNNKEL (reference sequence). Generated by immunoSEQ multiplex PCR, the TCRdb table keeps only in-frame clones and is missing some. The sample has some 500,000 clones, around 90% seen once. Sequencing was carried out using peripheral blood. The sequence came from a woman aged 50 to 60 with COVID-19, enrolled during active disease. This chain joins TRBV3-1 (or the pseudogene TRBV3-2) and TRBJ2-7; D is uncertain. This CDR3 is CASSQDTLQYF. The CDR3 coding sequence is TGTGCCAGCAGCCAAGATACTCTCCAGTACTTC.